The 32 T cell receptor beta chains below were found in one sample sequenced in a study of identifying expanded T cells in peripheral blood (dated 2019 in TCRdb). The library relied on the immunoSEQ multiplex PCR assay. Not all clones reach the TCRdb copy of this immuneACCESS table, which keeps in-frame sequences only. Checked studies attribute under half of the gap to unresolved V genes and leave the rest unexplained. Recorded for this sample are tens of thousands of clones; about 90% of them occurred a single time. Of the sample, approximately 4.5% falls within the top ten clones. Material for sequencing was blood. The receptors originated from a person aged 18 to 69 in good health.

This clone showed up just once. In nucleotides, the CDR3 is TGTGCCAGCAGCTTGGGGGTCTACCCAAATGAGCAGTTCTTC. Protein sequence: CASSLGVYPNEQFF. This chain uses TRBV5-4 with TRBJ2-1; the D is unclear. The ends were cut back, 0 bases at V and 7 bases at J, with 11 bases in the middle. CDR1 is SGHNT and CDR2 is YYREEE in the germline V gene (reference sequence). This CDR3 is 14 amino acids long.

DNA of the CDR3: TGTGCCAGCAGTTCTGGACAGGGTTATAATTCACCCCTCCACTTT. Encoded protein: CASSSGQGYNSPLHF. The rearrangement joins TRBV28 to TRBJ1-6; TRBD1 matches at 8 bases. Germline trimming cut 4 bases from V and 4 bases from J; bases unmatched to any gene: 3. This CDR3 contains 15 residues. In germline, CDR1 is MDHEN, CDR2 SYDVKM.

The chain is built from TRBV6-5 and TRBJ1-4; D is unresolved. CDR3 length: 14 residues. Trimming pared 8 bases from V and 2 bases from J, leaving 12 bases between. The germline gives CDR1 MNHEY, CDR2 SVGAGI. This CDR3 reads CASGKGATNEKLFF. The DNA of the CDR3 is TGTGCCAGCGGGAAGGGCGCGACTAATGAAAAACTGTTTTTT.

The CDR3 DNA follows: TGTGCCAGCAGCCAAGTGGTCGGAGAGACCCAGTACTTC. Translation gives CASSQVVGETQYF. This rearrangement joins TRBV4-2 to TRBJ2-5; no clear D gene. Per the germline V gene, CDR1 is LGHNA and CDR2 is YNFKEQ. Trimming took 1 base from V and 4 from J, leaving 7 bases between them. CDR3 length: 13 amino acids.

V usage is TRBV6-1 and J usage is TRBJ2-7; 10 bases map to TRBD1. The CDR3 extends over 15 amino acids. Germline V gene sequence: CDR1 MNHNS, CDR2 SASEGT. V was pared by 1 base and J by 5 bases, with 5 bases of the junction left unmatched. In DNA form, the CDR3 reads TGTGCCAGCAGTGAAGAGGGGACAGGGGCCAACGAGCAGTACTTC. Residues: CASSEEGTGANEQYF.

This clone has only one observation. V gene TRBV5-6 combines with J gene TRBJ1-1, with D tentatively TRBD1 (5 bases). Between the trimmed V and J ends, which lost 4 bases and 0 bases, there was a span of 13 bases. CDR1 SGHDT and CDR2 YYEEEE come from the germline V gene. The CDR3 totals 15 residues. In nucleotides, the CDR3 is TGTGCCAGCAGCCCGCTTGGGACCTTGAACACTGAAGCTTTCTTT. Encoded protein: CASSPLGTLNTEAFF.

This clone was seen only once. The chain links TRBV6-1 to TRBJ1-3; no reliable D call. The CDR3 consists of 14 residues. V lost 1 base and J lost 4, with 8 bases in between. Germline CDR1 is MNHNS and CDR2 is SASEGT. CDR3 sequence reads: CASSEGEEGNTIYF. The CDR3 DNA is TGTGCCAGCAGTGAAGGTGAGGAAGGAAACACCATATATTTT.

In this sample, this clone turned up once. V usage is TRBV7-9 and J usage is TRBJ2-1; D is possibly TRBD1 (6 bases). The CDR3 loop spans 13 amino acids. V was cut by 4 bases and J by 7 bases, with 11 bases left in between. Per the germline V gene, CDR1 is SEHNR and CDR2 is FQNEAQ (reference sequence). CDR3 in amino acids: CASSSLDRNEQFF. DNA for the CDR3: TGTGCCAGCAGCTCACTAGACAGGAATGAGCAGTTCTTC.

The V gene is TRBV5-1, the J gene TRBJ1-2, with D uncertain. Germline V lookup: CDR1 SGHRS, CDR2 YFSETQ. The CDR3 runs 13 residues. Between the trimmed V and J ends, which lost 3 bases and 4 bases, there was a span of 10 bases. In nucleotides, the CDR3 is TGCGCCAGCAGCTACACTGGATCCTATGGCTACACCTTC. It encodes CASSYTGSYGYTF.

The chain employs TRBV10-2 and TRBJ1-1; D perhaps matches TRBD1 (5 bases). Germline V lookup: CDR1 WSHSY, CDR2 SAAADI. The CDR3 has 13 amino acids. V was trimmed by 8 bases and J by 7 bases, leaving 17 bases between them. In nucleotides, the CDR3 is TGCGCCAGCGGTCAGGGCCGATGGGTTGAAGCTTTCTTT. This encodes CASGQGRWVEAFF.

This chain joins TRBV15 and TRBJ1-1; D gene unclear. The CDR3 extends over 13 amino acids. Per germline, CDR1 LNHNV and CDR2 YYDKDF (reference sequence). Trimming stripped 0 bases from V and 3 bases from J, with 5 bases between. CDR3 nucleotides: TGTGCCACCAGCAGAGATCGGGACACTGAAGCTTTCTTT. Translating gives CATSRDRDTEAFF.

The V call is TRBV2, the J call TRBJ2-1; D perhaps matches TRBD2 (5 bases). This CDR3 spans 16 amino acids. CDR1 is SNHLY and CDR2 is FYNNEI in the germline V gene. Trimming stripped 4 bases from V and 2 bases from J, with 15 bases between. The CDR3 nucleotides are TGTGCCAGCAGTGTCCGGGATACCAAAACCTACAATGAGCAGTTCTTC. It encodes CASSVRDTKTYNEQFF.

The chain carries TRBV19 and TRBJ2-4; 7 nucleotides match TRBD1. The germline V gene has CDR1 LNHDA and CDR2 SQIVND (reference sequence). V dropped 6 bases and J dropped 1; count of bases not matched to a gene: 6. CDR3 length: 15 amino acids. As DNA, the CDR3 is TGTGCCAGTAGGGACAGGAGCGTCGCCAAAAACATTCAGTACTTC. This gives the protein CASRDRSVAKNIQYF. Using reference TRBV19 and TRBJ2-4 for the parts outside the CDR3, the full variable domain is DGGITQSPKYLFRKEGQNVTLSCEQNLNHDAMYWYRQDPGQGLRLIYYSQIVNDFQKGDIAEGYSVSREKKESFPLTVTSAQKNPTAFYLCASRDRSVAKNIQYFGAGTRLSVL.

CDR3 residues: CASSRGNGWGNEKLFF. The CDR3 DNA follows: TGTGCCAGCAGCCGGGGGAATGGTTGGGGGAATGAAAAACTGTTTTTT. V gene TRBV5-4 combines with J gene TRBJ1-4, with D perhaps matching TRBD1 (5 bases). Germline CDR1 SGHNT, CDR2 YYREEE (reference sequence). Trimming removed 4 bases from V and 5 bases from J, with 18 bases in between. The CDR3 consists of 16 residues.

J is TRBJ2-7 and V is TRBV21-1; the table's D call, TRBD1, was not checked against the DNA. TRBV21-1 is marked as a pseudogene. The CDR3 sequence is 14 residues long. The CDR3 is CASSKVCRHYEQYF. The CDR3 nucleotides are TGTGCCAGCAGCAAAGTGTGCAGGCATTACGAGCAGTACTTC.

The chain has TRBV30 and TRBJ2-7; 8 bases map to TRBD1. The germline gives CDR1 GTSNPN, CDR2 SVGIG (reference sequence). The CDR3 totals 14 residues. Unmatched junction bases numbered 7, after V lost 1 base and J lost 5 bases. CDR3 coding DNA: TGTGCCTGGAGTGCGGGACAGGTGGTCCACGAGCAGTACTTC. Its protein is CAWSAGQVVHEQYF.

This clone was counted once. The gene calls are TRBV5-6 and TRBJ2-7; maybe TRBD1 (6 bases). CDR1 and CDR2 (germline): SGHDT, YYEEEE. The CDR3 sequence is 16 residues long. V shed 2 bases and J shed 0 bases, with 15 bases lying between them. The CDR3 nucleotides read TGTGCCAGCAGCTTCAGGTTGGGGGCAAGCTCCTACGAGCAGTACTTC. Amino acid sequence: CASSFRLGASSYEQYF.

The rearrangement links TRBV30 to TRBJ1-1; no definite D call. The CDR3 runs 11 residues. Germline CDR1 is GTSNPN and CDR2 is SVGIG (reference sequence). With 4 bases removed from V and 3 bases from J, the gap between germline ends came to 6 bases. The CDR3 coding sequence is TGTGCCTGGACTTTCCACACTGAAGCTTTCTTT. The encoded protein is CAWTFHTEAFF.

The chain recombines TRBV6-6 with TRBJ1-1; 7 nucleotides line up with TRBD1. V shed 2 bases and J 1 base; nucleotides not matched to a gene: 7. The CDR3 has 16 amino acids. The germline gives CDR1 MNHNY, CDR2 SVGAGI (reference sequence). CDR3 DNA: TGTGCCAGCAGTTACCCGACAGGGAAAGGGAACACTGAAGCTTTCTTT. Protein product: CASSYPTGKGNTEAFF.

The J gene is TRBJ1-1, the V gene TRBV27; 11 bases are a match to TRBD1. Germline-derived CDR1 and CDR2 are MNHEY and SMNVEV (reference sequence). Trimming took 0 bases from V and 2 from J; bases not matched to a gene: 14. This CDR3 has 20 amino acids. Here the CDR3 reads CASSLSYPGTGGFLNTEAFF. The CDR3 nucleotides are TGTGCCAGCAGTTTATCCTACCCCGGGACAGGGGGATTTTTAAACACTGAAGCTTTCTTT.

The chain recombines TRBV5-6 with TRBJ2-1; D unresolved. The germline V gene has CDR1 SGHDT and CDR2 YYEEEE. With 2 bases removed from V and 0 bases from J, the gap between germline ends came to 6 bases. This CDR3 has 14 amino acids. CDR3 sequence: CASSLISSYNEQFF. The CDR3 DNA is TGTGCCAGCAGCTTAATTAGCTCCTACAATGAGCAGTTCTTC.

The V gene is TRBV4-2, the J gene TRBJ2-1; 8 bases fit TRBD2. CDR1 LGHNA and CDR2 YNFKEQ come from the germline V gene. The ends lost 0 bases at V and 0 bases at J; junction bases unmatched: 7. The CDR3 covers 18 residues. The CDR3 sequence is CASSQDREGRSSYNEQFF. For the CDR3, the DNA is TGTGCCAGCAGCCAAGATCGGGAGGGGAGGAGCTCCTACAATGAGCAGTTCTTC.

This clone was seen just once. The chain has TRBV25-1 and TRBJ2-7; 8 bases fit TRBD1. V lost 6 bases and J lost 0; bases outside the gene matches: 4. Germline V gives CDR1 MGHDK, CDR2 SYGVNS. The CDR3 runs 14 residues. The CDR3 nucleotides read TGTGCCAGCAGAGGGACAGGTAACTCCTACGAGCAGTACTTC. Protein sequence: CASRGTGNSYEQYF.

This chain's CDR3 is CASSLEDSYEQYF. The CDR3 DNA is TGTGCCAGCAGCTTGGAGGACAGCTACGAGCAGTACTTC. This sequence joins TRBV5-5 and TRBJ2-7; D is possibly TRBD1 (6 bases). Trimming stripped 0 bases from V and 3 bases from J, with 7 bases between. The CDR3 totals 13 residues. CDR1 and CDR2 (germline): SGHKS, YYEKEE (reference sequence).

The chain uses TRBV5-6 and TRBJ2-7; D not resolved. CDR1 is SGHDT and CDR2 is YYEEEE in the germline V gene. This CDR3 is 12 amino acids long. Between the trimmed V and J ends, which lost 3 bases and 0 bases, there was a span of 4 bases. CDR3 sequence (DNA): TGTGCCAGCAGCTCGGGCTCCTACGAGCAGTACTTC. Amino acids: CASSSGSYEQYF.

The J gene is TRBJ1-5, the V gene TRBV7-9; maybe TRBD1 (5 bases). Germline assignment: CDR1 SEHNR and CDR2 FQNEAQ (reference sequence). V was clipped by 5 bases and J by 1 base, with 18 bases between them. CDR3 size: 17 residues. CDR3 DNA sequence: TGTGCCAGCAGCCCTGGGGCCGGACAAGGGAGCAATCAGCCCCAGCATTTT. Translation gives CASSPGAGQGSNQPQHF.

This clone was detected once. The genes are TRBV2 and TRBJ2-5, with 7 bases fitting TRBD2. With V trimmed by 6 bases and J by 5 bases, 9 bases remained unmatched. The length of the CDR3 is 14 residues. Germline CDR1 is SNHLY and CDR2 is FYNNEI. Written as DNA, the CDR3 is TGTGCCAGCAGATCCGGGACTATTGGGGAGACCCAGTACTTC. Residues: CASRSGTIGETQYF.

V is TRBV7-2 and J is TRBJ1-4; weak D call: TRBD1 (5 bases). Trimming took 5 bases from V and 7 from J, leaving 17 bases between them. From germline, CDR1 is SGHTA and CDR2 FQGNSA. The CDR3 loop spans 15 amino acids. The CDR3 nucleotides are TGTGCCAGCAGCGCTATGGGGGGGTCGGGTGAAAAACTGTTTTTT. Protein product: CASSAMGGSGEKLFF.

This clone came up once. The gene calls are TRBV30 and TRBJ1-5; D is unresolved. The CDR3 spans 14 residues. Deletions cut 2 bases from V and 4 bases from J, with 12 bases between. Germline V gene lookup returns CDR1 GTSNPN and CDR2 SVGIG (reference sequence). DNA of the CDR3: TGTGCCTGGAGTAGGACGGCTCGAAATCAGCCCCAGCATTTT. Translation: CAWSRTARNQPQHF.

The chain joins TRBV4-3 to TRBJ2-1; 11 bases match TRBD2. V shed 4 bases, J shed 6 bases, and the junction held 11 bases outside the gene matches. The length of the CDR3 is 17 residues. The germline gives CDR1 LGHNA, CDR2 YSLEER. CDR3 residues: CASSPASLAGVGNEQFF. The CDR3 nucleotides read TGCGCCAGCAGCCCCGCTTCACTAGCGGGAGTTGGCAATGAGCAGTTCTTC.

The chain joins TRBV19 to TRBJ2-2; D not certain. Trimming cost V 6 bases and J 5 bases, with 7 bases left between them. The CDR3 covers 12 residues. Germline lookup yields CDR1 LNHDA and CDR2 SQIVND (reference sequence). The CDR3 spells CASRWPTGELFF. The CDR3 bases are TGTGCCAGTAGATGGCCGACCGGGGAGCTGTTTTTT.

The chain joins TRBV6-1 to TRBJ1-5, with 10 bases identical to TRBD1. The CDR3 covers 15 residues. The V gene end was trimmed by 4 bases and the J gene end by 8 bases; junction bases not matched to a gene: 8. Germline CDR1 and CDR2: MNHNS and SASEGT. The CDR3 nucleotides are TGTGCCAGCAGTGGGACAGGGGGATCCATCGAGCCCCAGCATTTT. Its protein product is CASSGTGGSIEPQHF.